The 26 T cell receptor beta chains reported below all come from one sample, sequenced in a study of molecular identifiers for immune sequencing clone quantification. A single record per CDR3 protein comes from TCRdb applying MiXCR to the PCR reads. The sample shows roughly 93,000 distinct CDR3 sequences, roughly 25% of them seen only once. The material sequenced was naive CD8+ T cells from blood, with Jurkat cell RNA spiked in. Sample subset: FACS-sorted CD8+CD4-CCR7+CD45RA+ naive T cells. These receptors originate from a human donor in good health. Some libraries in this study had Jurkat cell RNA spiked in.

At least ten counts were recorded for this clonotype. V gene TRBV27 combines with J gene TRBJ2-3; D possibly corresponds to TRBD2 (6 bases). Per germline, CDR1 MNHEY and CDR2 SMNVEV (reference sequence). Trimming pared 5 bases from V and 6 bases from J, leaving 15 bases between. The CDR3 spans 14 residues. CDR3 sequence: CASSRTGVRDTQYF. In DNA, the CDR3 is TGTGCCAGCAGTAGGACGGGGGTTCGTGATACGCAGTATTTT.

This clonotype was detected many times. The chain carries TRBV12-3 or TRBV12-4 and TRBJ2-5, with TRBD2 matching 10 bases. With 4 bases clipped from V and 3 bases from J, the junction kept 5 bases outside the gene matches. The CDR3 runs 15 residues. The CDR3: CASSWEREGKETQYF. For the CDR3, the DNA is TGTGCCAGCAGTTGGGAGCGGGAGGGAAAAGAGACCCAGTACTTC.

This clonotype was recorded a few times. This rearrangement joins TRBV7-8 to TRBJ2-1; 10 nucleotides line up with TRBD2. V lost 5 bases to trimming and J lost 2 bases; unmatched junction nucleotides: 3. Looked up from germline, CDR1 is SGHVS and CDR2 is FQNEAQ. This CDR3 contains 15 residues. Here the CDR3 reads CASSPSGGAYNEQFF. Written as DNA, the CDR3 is TGTGCCAGCAGCCCCAGCGGGGGGGCCTACAATGAGCAGTTCTTC.

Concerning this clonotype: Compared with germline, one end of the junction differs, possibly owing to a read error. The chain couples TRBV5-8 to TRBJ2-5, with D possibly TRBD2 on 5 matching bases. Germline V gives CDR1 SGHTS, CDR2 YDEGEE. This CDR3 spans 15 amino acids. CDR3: CASSLEGSNQATQYF. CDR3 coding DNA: TGTGCCAGCTCTCTCGAGGGCAGTAACCAAGCCACCCAGTACTTT.

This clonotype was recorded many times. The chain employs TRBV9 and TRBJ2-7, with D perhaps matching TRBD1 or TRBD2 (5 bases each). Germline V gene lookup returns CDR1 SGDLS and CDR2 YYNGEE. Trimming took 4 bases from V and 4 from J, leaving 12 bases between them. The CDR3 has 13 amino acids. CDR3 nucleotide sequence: TGTGCCAGCAGCCGGGACGGGGATTACGAGCAGTACTTC. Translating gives CASSRDGDYEQYF.

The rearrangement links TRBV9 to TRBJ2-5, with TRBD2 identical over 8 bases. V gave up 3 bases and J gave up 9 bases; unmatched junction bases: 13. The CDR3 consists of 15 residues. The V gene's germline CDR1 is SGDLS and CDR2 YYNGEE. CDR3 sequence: CASSAEAGEIGSQYF. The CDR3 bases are TGTGCCAGCAGCGCAGAAGCGGGAGAAATTGGATCCCAGTACTTC.

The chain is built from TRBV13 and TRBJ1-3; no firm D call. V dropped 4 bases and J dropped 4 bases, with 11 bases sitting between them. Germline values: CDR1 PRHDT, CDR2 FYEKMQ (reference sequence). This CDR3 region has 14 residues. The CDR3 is CASSSGVGGNTIYF. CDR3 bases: TGTGCCAGCAGCTCCGGGGTAGGCGGAAACACCATATATTTT. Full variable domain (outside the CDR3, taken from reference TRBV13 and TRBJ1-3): AAGVIQSPRHLIKEKRETATLKCYPIPRHDTVYWYQQGPGQDPQFLISFYEKMQSDKGSIPDRFSAQQFSDYHSELNMSSLELGDSALYFCASSSGVGGNTIYFGEGSWLTVV.

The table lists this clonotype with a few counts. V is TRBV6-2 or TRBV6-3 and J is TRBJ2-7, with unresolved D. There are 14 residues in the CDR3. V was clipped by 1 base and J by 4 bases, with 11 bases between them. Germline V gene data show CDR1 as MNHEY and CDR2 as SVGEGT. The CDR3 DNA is TGTGCCAGCAGTTACTGGGCAGGCGCGTACGAGCAGTACTTC. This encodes CASSYWAGAYEQYF.

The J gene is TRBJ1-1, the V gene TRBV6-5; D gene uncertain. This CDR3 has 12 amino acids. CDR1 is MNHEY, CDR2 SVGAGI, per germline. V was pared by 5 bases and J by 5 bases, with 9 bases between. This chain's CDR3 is CASSITGTEAFF. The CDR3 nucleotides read TGTGCCAGCAGTATTACCGGTACTGAAGCTTTCTTT.

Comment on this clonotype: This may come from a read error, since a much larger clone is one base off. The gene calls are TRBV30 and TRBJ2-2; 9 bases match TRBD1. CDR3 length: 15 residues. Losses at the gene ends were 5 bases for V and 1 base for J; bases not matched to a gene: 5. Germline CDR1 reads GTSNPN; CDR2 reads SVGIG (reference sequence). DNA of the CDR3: TGTGCCTGGCGCCACAGGGGGCTGAACACCGGGGAGCTGTTTTTT. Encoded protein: CAWRHRGLNTGELFF.

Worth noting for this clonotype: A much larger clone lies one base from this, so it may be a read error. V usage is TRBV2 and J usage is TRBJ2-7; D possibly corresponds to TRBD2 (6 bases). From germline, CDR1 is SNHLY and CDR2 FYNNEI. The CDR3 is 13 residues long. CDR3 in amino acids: CAARLDLTYGQYF. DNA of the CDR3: TGTGCCGCCCGACTAGATCTTACCTACGGGCAGTACTTC.

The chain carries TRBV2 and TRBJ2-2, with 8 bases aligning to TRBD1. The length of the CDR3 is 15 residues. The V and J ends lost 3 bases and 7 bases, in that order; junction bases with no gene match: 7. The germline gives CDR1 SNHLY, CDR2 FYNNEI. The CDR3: CASSDGQGYGGELFF. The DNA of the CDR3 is TGTGCCAGCAGTGACGGACAGGGCTATGGCGGGGAGCTGTTTTTT.

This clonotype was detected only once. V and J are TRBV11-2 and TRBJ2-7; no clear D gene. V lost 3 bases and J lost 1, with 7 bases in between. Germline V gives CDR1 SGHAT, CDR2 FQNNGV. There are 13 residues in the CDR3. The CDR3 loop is CASSFARSYEQYF. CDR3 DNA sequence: TGTGCCAGCAGCTTTGCGAGGTCCTACGAGCAGTACTTC.

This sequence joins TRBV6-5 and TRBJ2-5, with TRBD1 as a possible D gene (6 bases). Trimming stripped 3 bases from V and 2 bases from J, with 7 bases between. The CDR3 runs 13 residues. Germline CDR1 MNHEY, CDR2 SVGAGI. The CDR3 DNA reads TGTGCCAGCAGTTATGGACAGCAAGAGACCCAGTACTTC. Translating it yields CASSYGQQETQYF.

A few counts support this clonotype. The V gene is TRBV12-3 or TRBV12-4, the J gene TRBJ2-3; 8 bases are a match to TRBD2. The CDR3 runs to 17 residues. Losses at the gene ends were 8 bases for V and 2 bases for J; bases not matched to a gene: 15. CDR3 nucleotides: TGTGCCAGCGTTCCGGGGGGGGGGGCCCCCTACACAGATACGCAGTATTTT. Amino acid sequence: CASVPGGGAPYTDTQYF.

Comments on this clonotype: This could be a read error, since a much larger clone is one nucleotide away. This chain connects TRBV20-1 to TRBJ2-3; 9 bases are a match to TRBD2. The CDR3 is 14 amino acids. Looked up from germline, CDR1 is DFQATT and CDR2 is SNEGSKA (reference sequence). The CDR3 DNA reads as TGCAGTGCTAGAGAACTAGCGGGCACAGATACGCGGTATTTT. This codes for CSARELAGTDTRYF.

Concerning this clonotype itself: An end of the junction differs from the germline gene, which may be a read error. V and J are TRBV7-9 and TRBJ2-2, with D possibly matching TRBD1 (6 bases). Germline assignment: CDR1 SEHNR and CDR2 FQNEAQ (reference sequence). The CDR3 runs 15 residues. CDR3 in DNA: TGTGCCAGCAGCTTATTTCAGGGGTACACCGGGGAGCCGTTTTTT. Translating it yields CASSLFQGYTGEPFF.

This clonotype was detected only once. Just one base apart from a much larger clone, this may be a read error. DNA for the CDR3: TGCGGTGCCGCGGACAGGGCCCGTGAGCAGTACTTC. Protein product: CGAADRAREQYF. V is TRBV20-1 and J is TRBJ2-7; the match to TRBD1 covers 8 bases. This CDR3 has 12 amino acids. Germline V CDR1 and CDR2: DFQATT, SNEGSKA (reference sequence).

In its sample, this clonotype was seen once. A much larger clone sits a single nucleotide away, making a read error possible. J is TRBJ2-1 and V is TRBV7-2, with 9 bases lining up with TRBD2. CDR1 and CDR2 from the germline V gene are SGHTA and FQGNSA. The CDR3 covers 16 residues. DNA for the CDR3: TGTGCCCGCAGCTTAAGGTTAGCGGGAGACTACAATGAGCAGTTCTTC. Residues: CARSLRLAGDYNEQFF.

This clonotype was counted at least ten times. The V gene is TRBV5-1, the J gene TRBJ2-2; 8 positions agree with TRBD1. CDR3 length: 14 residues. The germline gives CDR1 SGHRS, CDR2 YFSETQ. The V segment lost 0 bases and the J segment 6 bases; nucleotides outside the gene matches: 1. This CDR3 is CASSLGQGSGELFF. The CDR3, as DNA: TGCGCCAGCAGCTTGGGACAGGGGTCCGGGGAGCTGTTTTTT.

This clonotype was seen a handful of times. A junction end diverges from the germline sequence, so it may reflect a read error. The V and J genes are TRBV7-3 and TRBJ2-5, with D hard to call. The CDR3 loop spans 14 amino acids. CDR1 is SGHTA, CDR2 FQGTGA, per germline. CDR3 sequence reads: CASSQKGLQETRYF. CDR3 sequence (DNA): TGTGCCAGCAGCCAGAAAGGTCTACAAGAGACCCGGTACTTC.

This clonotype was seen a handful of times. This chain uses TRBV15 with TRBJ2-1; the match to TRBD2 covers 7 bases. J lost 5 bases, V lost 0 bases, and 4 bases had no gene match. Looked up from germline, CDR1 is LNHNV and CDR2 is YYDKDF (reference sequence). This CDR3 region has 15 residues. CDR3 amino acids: CATSRDLAENNEQFF. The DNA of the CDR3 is TGTGCCACCAGCAGAGACCTAGCGGAAAACAATGAGCAGTTCTTC.

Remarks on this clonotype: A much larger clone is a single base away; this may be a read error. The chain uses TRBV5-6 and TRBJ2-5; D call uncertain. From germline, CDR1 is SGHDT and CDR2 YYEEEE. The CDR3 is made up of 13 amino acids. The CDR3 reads CASSLDNQETQHF. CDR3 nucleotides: TGTGCCAGCAGCTTGGACAACCAAGAGACCCAGCACTTC.

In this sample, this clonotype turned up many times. The CDR3, as DNA: TGTGCCAGCAGATCAGACAGGACCCTAGCCAAAAACATTCAGTACTTC. Its protein is CASRSDRTLAKNIQYF. The chain recombines TRBV2 with TRBJ2-4; tentative D call: TRBD1 (6 bases). The CDR3 contains 16 residues. Trimming shortened V by 6 bases and J by 0 bases, and 15 bases separated the two germline ends. In germline, CDR1 is SNHLY, CDR2 FYNNEI.

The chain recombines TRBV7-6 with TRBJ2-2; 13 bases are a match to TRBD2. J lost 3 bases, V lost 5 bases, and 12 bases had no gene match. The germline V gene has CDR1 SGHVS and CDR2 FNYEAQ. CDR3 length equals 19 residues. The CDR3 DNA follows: TGTGCCAGCAGCCCCGACGTACTAGCGGGGGGGCGTCACACCGGGGAGCTGTTTTTT. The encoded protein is CASSPDVLAGGRHTGELFF.

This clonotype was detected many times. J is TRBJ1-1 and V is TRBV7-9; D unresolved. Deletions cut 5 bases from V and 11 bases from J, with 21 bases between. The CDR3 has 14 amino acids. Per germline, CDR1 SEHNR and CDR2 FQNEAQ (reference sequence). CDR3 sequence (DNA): TGTGCCAGCAGCACTATTGGGAGCCCGAACGGGGCTTTCTTT. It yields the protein CASSTIGSPNGAFF.